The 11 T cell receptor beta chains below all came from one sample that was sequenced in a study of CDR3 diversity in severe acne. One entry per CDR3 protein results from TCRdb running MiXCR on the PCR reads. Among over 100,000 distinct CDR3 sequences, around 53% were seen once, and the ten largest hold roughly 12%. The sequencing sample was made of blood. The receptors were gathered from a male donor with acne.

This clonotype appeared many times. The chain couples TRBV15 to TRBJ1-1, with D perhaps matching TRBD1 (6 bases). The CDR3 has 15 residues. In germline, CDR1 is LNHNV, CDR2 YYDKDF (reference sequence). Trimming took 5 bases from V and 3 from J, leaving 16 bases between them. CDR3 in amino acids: CATSPQQGRHTEAFF. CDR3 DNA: TGTGCCACCAGCCCCCAACAGGGACGGCACACTGAAGCTTTCTTT.

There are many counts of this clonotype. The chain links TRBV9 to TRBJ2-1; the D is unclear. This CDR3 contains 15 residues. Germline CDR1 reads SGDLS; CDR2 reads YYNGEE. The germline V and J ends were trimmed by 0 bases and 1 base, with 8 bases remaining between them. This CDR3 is CASSVGGGSYNEQFF. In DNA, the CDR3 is TGTGCCAGCAGCGTAGGAGGCGGTTCCTACAATGAGCAGTTCTTC.

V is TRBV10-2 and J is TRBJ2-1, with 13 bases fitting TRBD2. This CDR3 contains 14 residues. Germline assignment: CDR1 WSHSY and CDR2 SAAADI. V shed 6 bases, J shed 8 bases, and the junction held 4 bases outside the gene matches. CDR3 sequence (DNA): TGCGCCAGCAGACTAGCGGGAGGGAGCCATGAGCAGTTCTTC. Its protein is CASRLAGGSHEQFF.

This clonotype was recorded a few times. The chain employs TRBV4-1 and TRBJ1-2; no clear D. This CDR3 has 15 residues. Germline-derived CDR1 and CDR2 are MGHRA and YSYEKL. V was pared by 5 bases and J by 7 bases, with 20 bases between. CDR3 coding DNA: TGCGCCAGCAGCGCTCAGACCGGGCCCAAGGGTGGCTACACCTTC. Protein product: CASSAQTGPKGGYTF.

CDR3 in amino acids: CAISESSSPLHF. The CDR3 bases are TGTGCCATCAGTGAGTCGAGTTCACCCCTCCACTTT. V is TRBV10-3 and J is TRBJ1-6; D is uncertain. The V end was cut by 0 bases, the J end by 9 bases, with 3 bases between. Germline loops: CDR1 ENHRY, CDR2 SYGVKD. The CDR3 has 12 residues.

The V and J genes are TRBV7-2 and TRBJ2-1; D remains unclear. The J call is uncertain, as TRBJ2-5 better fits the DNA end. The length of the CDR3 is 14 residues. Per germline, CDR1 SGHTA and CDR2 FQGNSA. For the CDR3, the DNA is TGTGCCAGCAGCCCAAAGGGCAACTGGGAGACCCAGTACTTC. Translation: CASSPKGNWETQYF.

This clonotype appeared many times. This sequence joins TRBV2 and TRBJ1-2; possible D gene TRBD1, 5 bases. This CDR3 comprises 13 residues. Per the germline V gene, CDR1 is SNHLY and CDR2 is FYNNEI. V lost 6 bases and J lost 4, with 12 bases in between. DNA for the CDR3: TGTGCCAGCAGCGCATTGACAGCCTATGGCTACACCTTC. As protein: CASSALTAYGYTF.

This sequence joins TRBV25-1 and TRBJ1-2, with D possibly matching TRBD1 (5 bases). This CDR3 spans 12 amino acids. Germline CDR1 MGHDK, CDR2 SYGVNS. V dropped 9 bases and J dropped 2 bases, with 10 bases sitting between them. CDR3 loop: CASNGGNYGYTF. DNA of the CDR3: TGTGCCAGTAACGGGGGAAACTATGGCTACACCTTC.

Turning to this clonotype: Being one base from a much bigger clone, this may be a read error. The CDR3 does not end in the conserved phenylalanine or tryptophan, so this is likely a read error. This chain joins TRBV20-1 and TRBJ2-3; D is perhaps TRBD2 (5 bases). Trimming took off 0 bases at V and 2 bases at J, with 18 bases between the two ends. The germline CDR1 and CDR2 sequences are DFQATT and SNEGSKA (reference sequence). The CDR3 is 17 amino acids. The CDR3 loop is CSARDVTDYAITDTQYL. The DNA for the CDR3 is TGCAGTGCTAGAGACGTGACTGACTACGCGATCACAGATACGCAGTATCTT.

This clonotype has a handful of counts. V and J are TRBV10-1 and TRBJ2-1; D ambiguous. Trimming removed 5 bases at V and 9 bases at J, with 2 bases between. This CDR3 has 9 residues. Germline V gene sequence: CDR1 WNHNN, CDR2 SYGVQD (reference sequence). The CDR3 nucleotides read TGCGCCAGCAGTAGTGAGCAGTTCTTC. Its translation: CASSSEQFF.

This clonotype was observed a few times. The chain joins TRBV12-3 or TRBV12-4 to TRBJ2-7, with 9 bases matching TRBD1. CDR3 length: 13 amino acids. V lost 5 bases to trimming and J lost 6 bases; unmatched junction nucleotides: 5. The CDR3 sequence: CASSPGTGSEQYF. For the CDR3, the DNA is TGTGCCAGCAGTCCCGGGACAGGGAGCGAGCAGTACTTC.